What follows are 8 T cell receptor beta chains derived from one specimen sequenced in a study of T cell repertoires in cytomegalovirus infection. One entry per CDR3 protein results from TCRdb running MiXCR on the reads. The sample gives 350,000 to 500,000 distinct CDR3 sequences, approximately 31% of which show up once; roughly 15% is in the top ten. Sequencing was performed on PBMCs. All receptors come from a human donor in good health (CMV status not recorded). Some clones in this sample may be carry-over from other donors' samples.

This clonotype was observed many times. This sequence joins TRBV29-1 and TRBJ2-7, with 10 bases that match TRBD1. Germline CDR1 and CDR2: SQVTM and ANQGSEA. The length of the CDR3 is 15 residues. V shed 4 bases and J 5 bases; nucleotides not matched to a gene: 11. CDR3 in amino acids: CSVGDRGTPRNEQYF. DNA of the CDR3: TGCAGCGTTGGGGACAGGGGCACTCCTAGGAACGAGCAGTACTTC.

The V and J genes are TRBV7-6 and TRBJ2-5; possible D gene TRBD2, 5 bases. Germline V gives CDR1 SGHVS, CDR2 FNYEAQ. The CDR3 is 12 residues long. V was shortened by 7 bases and J by 9 bases, with 15 bases between the two germline ends. DNA for the CDR3: TGTGCCAGCACTGGGAGAGGGCAGCCCCAGTACTTC. Protein sequence: CASTGRGQPQYF.

Notes on this clonotype: A much more abundant neighbour one base away suggests this may be a read error. The chain couples TRBV12-3 or TRBV12-4 to TRBJ1-5; D is undetermined. The CDR3 consists of 15 residues. This CDR3 is CASSPLLASNQPKHF. The DNA of the CDR3 is TGTGCCAGCAGTCCGCTTTTGGCTAGCAATCAGCCCAAGCATTTT.

Many counts were recorded for this clonotype. The gene calls are TRBV4-1 and TRBJ2-7, with 8 bases lining up with TRBD2. The CDR3 sequence is 14 residues long. With 4 bases clipped from V and 4 bases from J, the junction kept 6 bases outside the gene matches. Germline loops: CDR1 MGHRA, CDR2 YSYEKL. In nucleotides, the CDR3 is TGCGCCAGCAGCCGCACGGGGGGGCTATACGAGCAGTACTTC. Its protein is CASSRTGGLYEQYF.

The table lists this clonotype with a count of one. V usage is TRBV10-3 and J usage is TRBJ2-1, with 11 positions matching TRBD2. The V gene end was trimmed by 0 bases and the J gene end by 9 bases; junction bases not matched to a gene: 7. The CDR3 spans 16 residues. Germline V gene data show CDR1 as ENHRY and CDR2 as SYGVKD. The CDR3 DNA is TGTGCCATCAGTGAGTCTATTAGCGGGGGGGCCGGTGAGCAGTTCTTC. This encodes CAISESISGGAGEQFF.

In its sample, this clonotype was seen a few times. J is TRBJ2-1 and V is TRBV12-3 or TRBV12-4; D not certain. The CDR3 loop spans 12 amino acids. V lost 5 bases and J lost 10, with 12 bases in between. Here the CDR3 reads CASSPQRGEQFF. Written as DNA, the CDR3 is TGTGCCAGCAGTCCCCAGCGAGGAGAGCAGTTCTTC.

The V gene is TRBV24-1, the J gene TRBJ2-5, with a tentative D call TRBD2 (6 bases). There are 13 residues in the CDR3. Germline V CDR1 and CDR2: KGHDR, SFDVKD. Trimming pared 6 bases from V and 5 bases from J, leaving 12 bases between. The CDR3 DNA is TGTGCCACCAGTACTACTAGCTTCGAGACCCAGTACTTC. Amino acids: CATSTTSFETQYF.

In this sample, this clonotype turned up a few times. This chain joins TRBV6-6 and TRBJ1-5; the match to TRBD1 covers 7 bases. In germline, CDR1 is MNHNY, CDR2 SVGAGI (reference sequence). V was pared by 0 bases and J by 5 bases, with 7 bases of the junction left unmatched. The CDR3 loop spans 16 amino acids. The CDR3 sequence: CASSYSPGGADQPQHF. The DNA for the CDR3 is TGTGCCAGCAGTTACTCGCCAGGGGGGGCGGATCAGCCCCAGCATTTT.